This TCR beta chain was profiled in a study of regulatory T cells in long-lasting Graves disease. Study results and caveats: Among samples with persistent disease, TRBV28, TRBJ1-2 and TRBJ2-5 were favored.

There are many counts of this clonotype. Its matching antigen is unknown. The CDR3 loop spans 12 amino acids. V shed 6 bases and J shed 2 bases, with 7 bases lying between them. Germline V gives CDR1 MDHEN, CDR2 SYDVKM. Time point of the sample: persistent/refractory GD, antithyroid drugs over 5 years with positive TRAb. PBMC RNA was the source of the TCR library. CDR3 regions were amplified by Arm-PCR using iRepertoire HTBI primers to build TCR beta libraries. TCRdb re-analysed the multiplex PCR reads in MiXCR, keeping a single row per CDR3 protein. The sample carries about 460,000 distinct CDR3 sequences, about 20% recorded once.

Here the sequenced sample was peripheral blood mononuclear cells (PBMCs), taken when the disease was refractory, from a patient treated with antithyroid drugs. The source of this sequence is a female donor with Graves disease. The chain employs TRBV28 and TRBJ2-5; no definite D call. The CDR3 DNA reads as TGTGCCAGCAGCTCCGGACAAGAGACCCAGTACTTC. It translates to CASSSGQETQYF. The full variable domain, in which reference TRBV28 and TRBJ2-5 provide the parts outside the CDR3, is DVKVTQSSRYLVKRTGEKVFLECVQDMDHENMFWYRQDPGLGLRLIYFSYDVKMKEKGDIPEGYSVSREKKERFSLILESASTNQTSMYLCASSSGQETQYFGPGTRLLVL.